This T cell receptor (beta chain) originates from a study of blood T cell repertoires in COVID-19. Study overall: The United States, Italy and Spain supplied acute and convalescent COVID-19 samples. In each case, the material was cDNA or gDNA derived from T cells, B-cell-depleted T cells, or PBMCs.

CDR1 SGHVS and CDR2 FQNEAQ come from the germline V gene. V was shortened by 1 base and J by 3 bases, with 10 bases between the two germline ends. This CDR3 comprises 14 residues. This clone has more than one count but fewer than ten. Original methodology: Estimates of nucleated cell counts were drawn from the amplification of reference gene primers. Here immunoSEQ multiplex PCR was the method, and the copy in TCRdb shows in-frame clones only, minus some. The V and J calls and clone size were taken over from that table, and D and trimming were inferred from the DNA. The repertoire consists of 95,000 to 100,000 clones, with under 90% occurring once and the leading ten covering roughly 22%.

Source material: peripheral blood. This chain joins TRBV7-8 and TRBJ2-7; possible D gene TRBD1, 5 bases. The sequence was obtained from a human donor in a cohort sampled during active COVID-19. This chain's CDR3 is CASSLEAGHYEQYF. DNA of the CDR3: TGTGCCAGCAGCTTAGAGGCAGGACACTACGAGCAGTACTTC.